This T cell receptor (beta chain) originates from a study of T cells after yellow fever vaccination. The V gene end was trimmed by 4 bases and the J gene end by 8 bases; junction bases not matched to a gene: 8. CDR1 and CDR2 from the germline V gene are MNHEY and SMNVEV (reference sequence). The CDR3 is 14 residues long. TCRdb fed the 5' RACE reads into MiXCR, producing one record per CDR3 protein. The profile shows 620,000 or so distinct CDR3 sequences, 9% to 15% of them singletons. Overall study results and limits: A limited proportion of clonotypes was detected within both the CD4 and CD8 compartments.

Notes on this clonotype: Its target is not known.

The material sequenced was PBMCs, taken on the day of the yellow fever booster vaccination. This TCR was sampled from a man aged 30 to 39 who received the YFV17D yellow fever vaccine. V and J are TRBV27 and TRBJ2-1; 7 nucleotides align to TRBD2. CDR3 sequence (DNA): TGTGCCAGCAGTTCCCCCTGGGGAGGGCATGAGCAGTTCTTC. It yields the protein CASSSPWGGHEQFF.